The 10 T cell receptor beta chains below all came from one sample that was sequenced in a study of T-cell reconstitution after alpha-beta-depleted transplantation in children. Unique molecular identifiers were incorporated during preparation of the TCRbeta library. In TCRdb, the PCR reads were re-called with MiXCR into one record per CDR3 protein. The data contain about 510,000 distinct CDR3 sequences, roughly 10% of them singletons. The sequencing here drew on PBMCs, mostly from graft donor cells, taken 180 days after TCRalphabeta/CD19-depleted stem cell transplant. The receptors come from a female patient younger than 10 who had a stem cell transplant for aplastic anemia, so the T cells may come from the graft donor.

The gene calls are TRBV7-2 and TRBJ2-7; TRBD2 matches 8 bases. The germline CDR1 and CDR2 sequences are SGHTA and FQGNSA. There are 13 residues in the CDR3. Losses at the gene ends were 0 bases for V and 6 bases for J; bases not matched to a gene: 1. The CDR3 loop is CASSLAREVEQYF. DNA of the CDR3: TGTGCCAGCAGCTTAGCGCGGGAGGTCGAGCAGTACTTC.

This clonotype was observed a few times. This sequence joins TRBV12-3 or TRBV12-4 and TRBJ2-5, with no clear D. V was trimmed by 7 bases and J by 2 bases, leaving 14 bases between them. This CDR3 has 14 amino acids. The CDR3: CASTHGMIQETQYF. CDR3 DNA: TGTGCCAGCACTCATGGGATGATTCAAGAGACCCAGTACTTC.

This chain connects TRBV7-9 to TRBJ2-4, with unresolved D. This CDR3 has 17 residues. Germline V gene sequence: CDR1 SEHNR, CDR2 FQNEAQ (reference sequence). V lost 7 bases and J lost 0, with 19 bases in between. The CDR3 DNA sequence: TGTGCCAGCACCAAGAATAGTTCCCTTTTAGCCAAAAACATTCAGTACTTC. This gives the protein CASTKNSSLLAKNIQYF.

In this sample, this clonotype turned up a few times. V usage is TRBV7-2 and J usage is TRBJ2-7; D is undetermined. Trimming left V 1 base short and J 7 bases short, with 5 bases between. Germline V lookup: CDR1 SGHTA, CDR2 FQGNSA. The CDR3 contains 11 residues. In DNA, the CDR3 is TGTGCCAGCAGCTTAGATCAGGAGCAGTACTTC. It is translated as CASSLDQEQYF.

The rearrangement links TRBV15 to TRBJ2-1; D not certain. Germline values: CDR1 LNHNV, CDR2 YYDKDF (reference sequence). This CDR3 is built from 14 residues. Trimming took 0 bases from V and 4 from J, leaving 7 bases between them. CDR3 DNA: TGTGCCACCAGCAGAGATTACGATTACAATGAGCAGTTCTTC. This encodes CATSRDYDYNEQFF.

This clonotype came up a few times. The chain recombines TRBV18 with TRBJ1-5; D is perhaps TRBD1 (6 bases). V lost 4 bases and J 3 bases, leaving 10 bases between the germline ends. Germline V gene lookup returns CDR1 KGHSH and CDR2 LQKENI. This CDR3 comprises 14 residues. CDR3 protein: CASSQQGANQPQHF. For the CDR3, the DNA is TGTGCCAGCTCACAACAGGGTGCCAATCAGCCCCAGCATTTT.

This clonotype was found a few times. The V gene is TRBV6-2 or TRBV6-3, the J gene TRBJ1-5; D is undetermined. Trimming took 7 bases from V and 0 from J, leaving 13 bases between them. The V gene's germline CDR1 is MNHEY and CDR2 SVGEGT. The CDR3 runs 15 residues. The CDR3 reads CASILDPISNQPQHF. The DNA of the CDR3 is TGTGCCAGCATACTGGATCCTATTAGCAATCAGCCCCAGCATTTT.

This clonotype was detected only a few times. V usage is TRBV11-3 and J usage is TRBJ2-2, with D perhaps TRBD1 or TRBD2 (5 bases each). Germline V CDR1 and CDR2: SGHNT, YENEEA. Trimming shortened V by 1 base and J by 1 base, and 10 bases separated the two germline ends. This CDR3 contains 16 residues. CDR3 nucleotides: TGTGCCAGCAGCTTAGTGTCGAGGGGGAACACCGGGGAGCTGTTTTTT. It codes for CASSLVSRGNTGELFF.

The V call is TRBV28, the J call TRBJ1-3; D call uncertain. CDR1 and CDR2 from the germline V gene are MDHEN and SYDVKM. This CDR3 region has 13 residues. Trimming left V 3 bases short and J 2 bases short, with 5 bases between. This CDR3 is CASSFFAGNTIYF. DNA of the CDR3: TGTGCCAGCAGTTTCTTTGCTGGAAACACCATATATTTT.

CDR3 loop: CASRLADNEQFF. CDR3 coding DNA: TGTGCCAGCCGCCTAGCGGACAATGAGCAGTTCTTC. V and J are TRBV12-3 or TRBV12-4 and TRBJ2-1; 7 bases align to TRBD2. There are 12 residues in the CDR3. Trimming took 8 bases from V and 5 from J; bases not matched to a gene: 3.